Listed here is a single T cell receptor (beta chain). This CDR3 contains 14 residues. Trimming removed 3 bases from V and 4 bases from J; junction bases left unmatched: 9. Germline V gives CDR1 GTSNPN, CDR2 SVGIG (reference sequence). This entry belongs to a study of T cell changes during pregnancy in multiple sclerosis. Only in-frame clones appear in the TCRdb table, and some are missing; sequencing was by immunoSEQ multiplex PCR. Of fewer than 110,000 clones in the sample, more than 85% were seen once. The source of this sequence is a female donor with multiple sclerosis, enrolled in a pregnancy study. The V gene is TRBV30, the J gene TRBJ2-7; 7 bases agree with TRBD2. This specimen consisted of peripheral blood, obtained in the second trimester of pregnancy. In DNA form, the CDR3 reads TGTGCCTGGAGAGCGAGCGGGATACAATACGAGCAGTACTTC. Translation: CAWRASGIQYEQYF.